This entry is about one TCR beta chain. Antigen: not known. This sample was taken from a study of monozygotic twins with inflammatory bowel disease. Study-level points and caveats: IBD patients shared fewer clonotypes with others than healthy twins, especially with disease activity. In these data, no single strong IBD-associated signal or clonotype received support.

UMIs that included a 6-nucleotide sample barcode were added by template switching, which took place during cDNA synthesis. Using TCRalpha and TCRbeta cDNA, the researchers carried out two nested PCRs that lasted around 15 and 9 cycles. With the 5' RACE reads reprocessed, TCRdb shows one record per CDR3 protein and no DNA. In all, the sample yields 200,000 to 250,000 distinct CDR3 sequences. The CDR3 is 14 residues long. Germline CDR1 LGHDT, CDR2 YNNKEL (reference sequence). Sequenced material: blood. This receptor was obtained from a human donor with ulcerative colitis or Crohn's disease, or a healthy co-twin of an affected twin (not recorded which). The chain recombines TRBV3-1 with TRBJ2-5; the TCRdb D gene call, TRBD1, has no DNA to confirm it. CDR3 loop: CASSQGGLGETQYF.